This TCR beta chain was identified during a study of follicular helper T cells after annual influenza vaccination (dated by TCRdb to 2017 to 2019). In the study overall: After each seasonal influenza vaccination, blood was collected on days 0, 7 and 28. To look at recall of cTfh clones, some subjects were tracked through successive annual vaccinations covering the 2013-2014, 2014-2015 and 2015-2016 seasons. One week after vaccination, a second recruited cohort of 12 subjects (Table S1) displayed a similar ICOS+CD38+ cTfh response. Six subjects had multi-year samples: four covered two vaccination seasons and two covered three seasons. The 2015 samples were processed right after collection, while the 2013-2014 samples were cryopreserved. General findings and caveats noted by the study authors: With successive annual vaccinations, a recurrent oligoclonal ICOS+CD38+ cTfh response was recalled, and this response contained tetramer and AIM influenza-specific clonotypes. Because only about 10-20% of the analyzed cells gave productive TCRB sequences, there was no way to sample rare clonotypes. Day 7 ICOS+CD38+ clones were most often found later in ICOS-CD38- cTfh, suggesting that subset may serve as a memory reservoir. ICOS+CD38+ cTfh clonality correlated with the frequency of that population, and its change correlated with the change in circulating plasmablast frequency.

This specimen's time point label, per the study, means: 2015-2016 season, pre-vaccination. Adults received seasonal inactivated influenza vaccine (Fluvarix), and TCRB sequencing tracked sorted blood CD4 subsets before and after vaccination. Subjects were considered eligible if community-dwelling and if influenza vaccine had not been received in the prior 6 months. Exclusions included influenza vaccine contraindications, substance abuse, HIV/AIDS, active malignancy, immunomodulatory medication and active illness such as respiratory infection. At each time point, roughly 35 to 100 mL of blood was collected. Circulating Tfh were defined as non-naive CD4+CXCR5+PD-1+ cells and sorted into ICOS+CD38+ and ICOS-CD38- fractions. PBMC were isolated using Ficoll-Paque PLUS or SepMate separation. Cell subsets were sorted from PBMC on a BD FACS Aria before DNA extraction. The library was made by the immunoSEQ multiplex PCR assay. Adaptive Biotechnologies handled the TCRB amplification, library preparation, sequencing and preliminary bioinformatics at Survey level resolution. For TCRB sequencing, genomic DNA from sorted cTfh populations was amplified by multiplex PCR. The paper's data handling went like this. Clonality was calculated in R as 1 minus normalized Shannon entropy, and the Gini index was computed with the R package ineq. To get the overlap score, the summed counts of shared sequences were divided by the total counts of all sequences in both of the compared samples. Shared-clonotype significance used Fisher's exact test assuming a theoretical repertoire of 10^7 TCRB sequences. This immuneACCESS table, as held by TCRdb, lists in-frame sequences with V and J called but not all clones. Of the missing ones, under half trace to an unresolved V gene in checked studies; the others have no known cause. The D gene and trimming were derived from the DNA, and the V and J assignments and clone size from that table. This sample gives a few thousand clones in total; almost 85% of them show up just once. The ten largest clones take up around 1.1% of the sample.

Only one count was recorded for this clone. What antigen it recognizes has not been identified. Base qualities are missing; no much larger clone stands one base away. This specimen consisted of CXCR5+ CD38- circulating T follicular helper cells from blood, obtained on the day of influenza vaccination. The cell subset or site label for this specimen denotes: circulating Tfh, non-naive CD4+CXCR5+PD-1+ (ICOS+CD38+ or ICOS-CD38-). This TCR was sampled from an adult who received the influenza vaccine.

CDR3 region: CASSRNLYTGELFF. The nucleotides are TGTGCCAGCAGCCGTAACCTATACACCGGGGAGCTGTTTTTT. The chain couples TRBV28 to TRBJ2-2, with no confident D gene call. As encoded in the germline V gene, CDR1 is MDHEN while CDR2 is SYDVKM. Trimming at the junction amounts to 6 bases on V and 3 bases on J, and the germline ends lie 11 bases apart. The CDR3 holds 14 amino acids from the cysteine to the phenylalanine. Only CDR3 DNA is held: 42 bases, read in frame from base 1.